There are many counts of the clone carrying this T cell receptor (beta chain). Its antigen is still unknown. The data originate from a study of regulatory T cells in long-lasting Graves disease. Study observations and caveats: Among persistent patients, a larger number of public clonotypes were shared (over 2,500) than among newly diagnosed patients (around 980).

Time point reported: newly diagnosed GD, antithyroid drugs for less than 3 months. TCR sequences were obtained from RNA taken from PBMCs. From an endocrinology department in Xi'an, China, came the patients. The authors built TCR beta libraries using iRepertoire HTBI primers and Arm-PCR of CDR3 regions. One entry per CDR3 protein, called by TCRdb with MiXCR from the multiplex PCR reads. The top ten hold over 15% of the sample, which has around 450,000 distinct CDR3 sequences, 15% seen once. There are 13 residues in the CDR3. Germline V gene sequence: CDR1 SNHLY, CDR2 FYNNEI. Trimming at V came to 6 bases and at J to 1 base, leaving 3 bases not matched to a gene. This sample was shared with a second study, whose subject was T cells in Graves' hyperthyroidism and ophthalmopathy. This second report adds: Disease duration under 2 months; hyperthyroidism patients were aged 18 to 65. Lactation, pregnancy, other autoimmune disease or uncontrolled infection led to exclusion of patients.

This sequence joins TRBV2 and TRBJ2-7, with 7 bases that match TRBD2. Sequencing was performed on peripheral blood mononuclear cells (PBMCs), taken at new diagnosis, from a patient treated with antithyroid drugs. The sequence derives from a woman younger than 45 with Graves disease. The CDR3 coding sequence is TGTGCCAGCAGCTCGGGGGGATCCTACGAGCAGTACTTC. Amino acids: CASSSGGSYEQYF.